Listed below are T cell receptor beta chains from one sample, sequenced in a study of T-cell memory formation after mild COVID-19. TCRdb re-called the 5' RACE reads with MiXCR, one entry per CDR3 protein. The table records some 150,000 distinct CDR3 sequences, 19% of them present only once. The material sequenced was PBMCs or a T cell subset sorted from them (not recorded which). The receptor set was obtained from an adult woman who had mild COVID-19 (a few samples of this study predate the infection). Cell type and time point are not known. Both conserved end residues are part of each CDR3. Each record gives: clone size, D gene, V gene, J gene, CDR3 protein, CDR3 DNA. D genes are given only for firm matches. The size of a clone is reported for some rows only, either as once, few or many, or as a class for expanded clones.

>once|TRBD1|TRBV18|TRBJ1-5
CASSPRQGRNQPQHF
TGTGCCAGCTCACCACGACAGGGTAGGAATCAGCCCCAGCATTTT
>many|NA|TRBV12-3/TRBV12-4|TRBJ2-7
CASSPGGQGDEQYF
TGTGCCAGCAGTCCGGGAGGGCAGGGGGACGAGCAGTACTTC
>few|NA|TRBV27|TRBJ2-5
CASSLSGTPETQYF
TGTGCCAGCAGTTTATCCGGGACCCCAGAGACCCAGTACTTC
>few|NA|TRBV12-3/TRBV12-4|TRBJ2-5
CASSPGMLETQYF
TGTGCCAGCAGCCCCGGAATGTTAGAGACCCAGTACTTC
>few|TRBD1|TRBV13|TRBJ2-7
CASSLGGTGALYEQYF
TGTGCCAGCAGCTTAGGCGGGACAGGGGCCCTCTACGAGCAGTACTTC
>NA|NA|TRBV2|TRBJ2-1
CASSDRPDGRGEQFF
TGTGCCAGCAGTGATCGGCCGGACGGACGAGGTGAGCAGTTCTTC
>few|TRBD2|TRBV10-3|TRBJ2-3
CAISDGGGDTQYF
TGTGCCATCAGTGACGGGGGGGGAGATACGCAGTATTTT
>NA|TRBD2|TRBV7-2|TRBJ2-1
CASSELGVSGMNEQFF
TGTGCCAGCAGCGAGTTAGGGGTTAGCGGGATGAATGAGCAGTTCTTC
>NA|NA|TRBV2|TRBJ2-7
CASSAGVGEQYF
TGTGCCAGCAGTGCGGGGGTAGGCGAGCAGTACTTC
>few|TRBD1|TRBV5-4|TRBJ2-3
CASTRDSSPDTQYF
TGTGCCAGCACCCGGGACAGCTCCCCAGATACGCAGTATTTT
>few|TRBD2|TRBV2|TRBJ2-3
CASSELAGGTDTQYF
TGTGCCAGCAGCGAACTAGCGGGGGGCACAGATACGCAGTATTTT
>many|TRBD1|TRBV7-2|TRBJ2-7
CASSLDPGGHEQYF
TGTGCCAGCAGCTTAGATCCAGGGGGCCACGAGCAGTACTTC
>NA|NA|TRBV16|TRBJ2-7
CASSQSAGHSYEQYF
TGTGCCAGCAGCCAATCGGCGGGGCACAGCTACGAGCAGTACTTC
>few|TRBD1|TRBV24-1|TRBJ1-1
CATIGQGNTEAFF
TGTGCCACCATCGGACAGGGGAACACTGAAGCTTTCTTT
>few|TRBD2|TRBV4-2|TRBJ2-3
CASSQALLAGVGPDTQYF
TGTGCCAGCAGCCAAGCCCTACTAGCGGGAGTTGGCCCCGATACGCAGTATTTT
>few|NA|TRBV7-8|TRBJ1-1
CASSGERAMNTEAFF
TGTGCCAGCAGCGGAGAGAGGGCTATGAACACTGAAGCTTTCTTT
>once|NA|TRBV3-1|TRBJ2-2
CASSQGPGLFTGELFF
TGTGCCAGCAGCCAAGGCCCGGGACTTTTCACCGGGGAGCTGTTTTTT
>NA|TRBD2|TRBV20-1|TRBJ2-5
CSASRVAGIETQYF
TGCAGTGCTAGTCGCGTAGCGGGGATTGAGACCCAGTACTTC
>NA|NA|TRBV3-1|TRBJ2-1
CASSPMGGSYNEQFF
TGTGCCAGCAGTCCTATGGGGGGCTCCTACAATGAGCAGTTCTTC
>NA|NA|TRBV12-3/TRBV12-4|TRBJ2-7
CASSMHRDYEQYF
TGTGCCAGCAGTATGCACCGGGACTACGAGCAGTACTTC
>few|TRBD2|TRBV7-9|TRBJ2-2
CASSGLAGVGTGELFF
TGTGCCAGCAGCGGGCTAGCGGGAGTTGGCACCGGGGAGCTGTTTTTT
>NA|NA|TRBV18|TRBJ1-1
CASSPREGGTEAFF
TGTGCCAGCTCTCCCCGGGAGGGAGGAACTGAAGCTTTCTTT
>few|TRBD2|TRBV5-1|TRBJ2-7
CASSATTSGRASYEQYF
TGCGCCAGCAGCGCAACCACTAGCGGGAGGGCCTCGTACGAGCAGTACTTC